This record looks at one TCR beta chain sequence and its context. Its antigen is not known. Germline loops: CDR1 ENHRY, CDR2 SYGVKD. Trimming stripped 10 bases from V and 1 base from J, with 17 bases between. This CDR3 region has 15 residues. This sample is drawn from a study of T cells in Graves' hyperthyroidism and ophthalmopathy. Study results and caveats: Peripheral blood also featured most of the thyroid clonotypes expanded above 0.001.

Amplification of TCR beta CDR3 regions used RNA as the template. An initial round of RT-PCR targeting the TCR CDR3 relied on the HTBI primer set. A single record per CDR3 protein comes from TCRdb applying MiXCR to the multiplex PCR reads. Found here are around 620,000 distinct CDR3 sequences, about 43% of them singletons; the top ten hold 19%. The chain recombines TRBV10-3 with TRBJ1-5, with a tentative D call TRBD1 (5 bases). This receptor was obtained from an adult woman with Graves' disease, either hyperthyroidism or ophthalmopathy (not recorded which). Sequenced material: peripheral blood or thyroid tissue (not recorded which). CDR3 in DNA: TGTGCCACCGCCCGTTTGGGGGAGAGCAATCAGCCCCAGCATTTT. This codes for CATARLGESNQPQHF.